The TCR beta chain under discussion was sequenced for a study of CD8 T cells in Susac syndrome. Whole-study findings and limits: As the study acknowledged, the number of individuals in its TCR sequencing and HLA analysis was relatively small.

CDR1 is GTSNPN, CDR2 SVGIG, per germline (reference sequence). Trimming cost V 4 bases and J 5 bases, with 17 bases left between them. The CDR3 has 14 amino acids. Random hexamers were used to reverse transcribe the RNA input (roughly 0.5 to 1 ug). TCRdb redid the calling of the immunoSEQ multiplex PCR reads with MiXCR, one entry per CDR3 protein. The sample includes more than 90,000 distinct CDR3 sequences, 85% to 95% seen only once; the top ten take around 0.085%. In regard to this clonotype: Its specificity is not known.

This chain connects TRBV30 to TRBJ1-1, with D perhaps matching TRBD1 (6 bases). The sample comprised CD4+ T cells from PBMCs. This clonotype was sampled from a human donor with multiple sclerosis. The CDR3 reads CAWMPGGRETEAFF. The DNA for the CDR3 is TGTGCCTGGATGCCCGGGGGGCGAGAGACTGAAGCTTTCTTT. Combining the CDR3 with reference TRBV30 and TRBJ1-1 gives the whole variable domain SQTIHQWPATLVQPVGSPLSLECTVEGTSNPNLYWYRQAAGRGLQLLFYSVGIGQISSEVPQNLSASRPQDRQFILSSKKLLLSDSGFYLCAWMPGGRETEAFFGQGTRLTVV.